Below are 9 T cell receptor beta chains sequenced from a single sample in a study of cytomegalovirus exposure and HLA in healthy donors. With 60 Vbeta and 13 Jbeta primers, the PCR was carried out. TCRdb keeps only in-frame clones here, not all; method: immunoSEQ multiplex PCR. The table has about 160,000 clones, 79% seen once. Sequenced sample: PBMCs. These receptors were obtained from a man aged 40-50 years in good health and CMV-seronegative.

This clone came up a few times. The CDR3 here is CASSRDDRAYEQYF. The CDR3, as DNA: TGTGCCAGCAGCCGCGACGACAGGGCCTACGAGCAGTACTTC. V is TRBV7-2 and J is TRBJ2-7, with 7 bases matching TRBD1. The germline V gene encodes CDR1 SGHTA and CDR2 FQGNSA. The CDR3 consists of 14 residues. V lost 5 bases, J lost 2 bases, and 6 bases stayed unmatched.

V gene TRBV7-8 combines with J gene TRBJ2-7, with 10 positions matching TRBD1. This CDR3 region has 15 residues. V lost 2 bases, J lost 3 bases, and 4 bases stayed unmatched. Looked up from germline, CDR1 is SGHVS and CDR2 is FQNEAQ. CDR3 sequence: CASSLTDRGGYEQYF. DNA for the CDR3: TGTGCCAGCAGCTTAACGGACAGGGGGGGCTACGAGCAGTACTTC.

The gene calls are TRBV6-1 and TRBJ2-3, with 12 nucleotides matching TRBD2. The CDR3 is 15 amino acids. Trimming removed 5 bases from V and 4 bases from J; junction bases left unmatched: 4. Germline assignment: CDR1 MNHNS and CDR2 SASEGT. The CDR3 DNA sequence: TGTGCCAGCAGTCCCCTAGCGGGAGGGGCAGATACGCAGTATTTT. It encodes CASSPLAGGADTQYF.

The rearrangement links TRBV6-5 to TRBJ1-1; D uncertain. This CDR3 has 16 amino acids. Germline V gives CDR1 MNHEY, CDR2 SVGAGI. Between the trimmed V and J ends, which lost 2 bases and 1 base, there was a span of 14 bases. The CDR3 coding sequence is TGTGCCAGCAGTTACAGGTCCCGGGTGCGGAACACTGAAGCTTTCTTT. Its protein is CASSYRSRVRNTEAFF.

This chain uses TRBV14 with TRBJ2-2, with a tentative D call TRBD2 (5 bases). The CDR3 runs to 13 residues. Germline V lookup: CDR1 SGHDN, CDR2 FVKESK. Trimming stripped 0 bases from V and 7 bases from J, with 6 bases between. CDR3 nucleotide sequence: TGTGCCAGCAGCCAAGATGAGGGCGGGGAGCTGTTTTTT. It yields the protein CASSQDEGGELFF.

V usage is TRBV7-9 and J usage is TRBJ2-1, with D perhaps TRBD2 (5 bases). This CDR3 spans 14 amino acids. Trimming shortened V by 5 bases and J by 5 bases, and 13 bases separated the two germline ends. CDR1 SEHNR and CDR2 FQNEAQ come from the germline V gene (reference sequence). The CDR3 is CASSPRAINNEQFF. The CDR3 coding sequence is TGTGCCAGCAGCCCGCGGGCCATTAACAATGAGCAGTTCTTC.

The CDR3, as DNA: TGTGCCAGCTCACCGGGGACAGGGCGGATCGGGGAGCTGTTTTTT. Translated: CASSPGTGRIGELFF. The rearrangement links TRBV18 to TRBJ2-2; 9 positions match TRBD1. Germline CDR1 is KGHSH and CDR2 is LQKENI. The CDR3 is made up of 15 amino acids. J gave up 7 bases and V 3 bases, and 6 bases lay outside the gene matches.

Note on this clone: One end of the junction fails to match germline, which may point to a read error. The chain employs TRBV28 and TRBJ2-6; D is possibly TRBD2 (6 bases). The germline gives CDR1 MDHEN, CDR2 SYDVKM. The CDR3 is 18 amino acids. CDR3 loop: CASRPAGRALSGANGLTF. CDR3 in DNA: TGTGCCAGCAGGCCGGCGGGGCGAGCCCTGAGTGGGGCCAACGGCCTGACTTTC.

This chain links TRBV27 with TRBJ2-1; 8 bases are a match to TRBD1. The CDR3 has 18 residues. CDR1 and CDR2 from the germline V gene are MNHEY and SMNVEV (reference sequence). V was clipped by 6 bases and J by 5 bases; unmatched bases: 18. CDR3 nucleotides: TGTGCCAGCAGCCCTAAGGGGGTGACAGGGGTGGTGGACAATGAGCAGTTCTTC. Its translation is CASSPKGVTGVVDNEQFF.